A single sample is the source of the 32 T cell receptor beta chains below, sequenced in a study of T-cell reconstitution after alpha-beta-depleted transplantation in children. Unique molecular identifiers were incorporated into the prepared TCRbeta library. TCRdb re-derived calls from the PCR reads in MiXCR, one entry per CDR3 protein. The table records hundreds of thousands of distinct CDR3 sequences, about an eighth of them present only once. Sample: PBMCs, taken before TCRalphabeta/CD19-depleted stem cell transplant. The receptors derive from a girl aged 2 to 10 with congenital amegakaryocytic thrombocytopenia, due to receive a stem cell transplant.

This clonotype was counted between two and nine times. V usage is TRBV5-6 and J usage is TRBJ2-7; D might be TRBD1 (6 bases). Germline values: CDR1 SGHDT, CDR2 YYEEEE. The V end lost 7 bases, the J end lost 2 bases, and 10 bases lay between the germline ends. This CDR3 has 12 amino acids. The CDR3 bases are TGTGCCAGCCAAACAGGGACCTACGAGCAGTACTTC. Its translation: CASQTGTYEQYF.

This clonotype was seen at least ten times. V gene TRBV10-3 combines with J gene TRBJ2-7, with D maybe TRBD2 (6 bases). The CDR3 contains 16 residues. V gave up 0 bases and J gave up 1 base, with 13 bases separating them. CDR1 ENHRY and CDR2 SYGVKD come from the germline V gene. The CDR3 protein is CAISESLTGRSYEQYF. The CDR3 region has the DNA TGTGCCATCAGTGAGTCGCTAACCGGGAGATCCTACGAGCAGTACTTC.

This clonotype came up many times. CDR3 DNA sequence: TGCGCCAGCAGCATTAACCGCGGACAGGGGGTAGACGGCTACACCTTC. It specifies CASSINRGQGVDGYTF. The gene calls are TRBV5-1 and TRBJ1-2, with 10 nucleotides matching TRBD1. The CDR3 is 16 residues long. The germline V gene has CDR1 SGHRS and CDR2 YFSETQ. With V trimmed by 4 bases and J by 8 bases, 14 bases remained unmatched.

This clonotype was counted a few times. This chain uses TRBV5-4 with TRBJ2-6; 15 nucleotides agree with TRBD2. Germline values: CDR1 SGHNT, CDR2 YYREEE (reference sequence). V shed 6 bases, J shed 0 bases, and the junction held 7 bases outside the gene matches. The CDR3 length is 19 residues. The CDR3 region has the DNA TGTGCCAGCACTCTGGGACTAGCGGGAGGTAACTCTGGGGCCAACGTCCTGACTTTC. This sequence encodes CASTLGLAGGNSGANVLTF.

This clonotype was found a few times. The chain has TRBV2 and TRBJ2-7; 8 positions match TRBD1. Trimming took 4 bases from V and 4 from J; bases not matched to a gene: 9. The germline CDR1 and CDR2 sequences are SNHLY and FYNNEI. This CDR3 region has 15 residues. DNA for the CDR3: TGTGCCAGCAGTGCCTCGACAGGGGCTTTATACGAGCAGTACTTC. Translation gives CASSASTGALYEQYF.

This clonotype was observed at least ten times. The chain links TRBV28 to TRBJ2-5; D not resolved. There are 14 residues in the CDR3. V was pared by 3 bases and J by 5 bases, with 13 bases between. Per germline, CDR1 MDHEN and CDR2 SYDVKM. Here the CDR3 DNA reads TGTGCCAGCAGTTTGACTGGGATTAGGGAGACCCAGTACTTC. Amino acid sequence: CASSLTGIRETQYF.

Ten or more counts support this clonotype. J is TRBJ2-1 and V is TRBV5-5, with 7 nucleotides matching TRBD2. V dropped 2 bases and J dropped 7; count of bases not matched to a gene: 9. This CDR3 contains 15 residues. In germline, CDR1 is SGHKS, CDR2 YYEKEE (reference sequence). The CDR3 sequence is CASSFAGDRENEQFF. The CDR3 coding sequence is TGTGCCAGCAGCTTCGCGGGGGATAGAGAGAATGAGCAGTTCTTC.

This clonotype showed up many times. This chain connects TRBV14 to TRBJ2-7; unclear D gene. Trimming took off 2 bases at V and 0 bases at J, with 11 bases between the two ends. The V gene's germline CDR1 is SGHDN and CDR2 FVKESK. The CDR3 sequence is 15 residues long. Here the CDR3 reads CASSQHRISSYEQYF. As DNA, the CDR3 is TGTGCCAGCAGCCAACACAGAATCAGCTCCTACGAGCAGTACTTC.

This clonotype showed up many times. The chain uses TRBV3-1 and TRBJ2-7; 13 bases fit TRBD2. The CDR3 spans 15 residues. The germline V gene has CDR1 LGHDT and CDR2 YNNKEL (reference sequence). With 5 bases clipped from V and 3 bases from J, the junction kept 4 bases outside the gene matches. The CDR3 region is CASSRGLAGNYEQYF. The DNA for the CDR3 is TGTGCCAGCAGCAGGGGACTAGCGGGGAACTACGAGCAGTACTTC.

This clonotype was observed a handful of times. Because it lacks the conserved phenylalanine or tryptophan at the end, this CDR3 is likely a read error. Because the CDR3's place on the DNA is in doubt, the DNA is left out and the CDR3 is given as listed by TCRdb. The V and J genes are TRBV7-9 and TRBJ2-7; the table's D call, TRBD2, has no DNA check behind it. The CDR3 region is 12 residues in length, termini included. Germline CDR1 reads SEHNR; CDR2 reads FQNEAQ (reference sequence). The CDR3 region is CASSLAGQPIAL.

The chain uses TRBV12-3 or TRBV12-4 and TRBJ2-3; 9 bases line up with TRBD2. Trimming removed 2 bases from V and 5 bases from J; junction bases left unmatched: 5. This CDR3 comprises 15 residues. The CDR3 DNA is TGTGCCAGCAGTTTATCAGCGGGAGGCATAGATACGCAGTATTTT. Protein product: CASSLSAGGIDTQYF.

This clonotype has a single count. This chain connects TRBV27 to TRBJ2-3, with 11 bases aligning to TRBD2. The ends lost 5 bases at V and 6 bases at J; junction bases unmatched: 10. The germline V gene encodes CDR1 MNHEY and CDR2 SMNVEV (reference sequence). This CDR3 has 16 residues. Here the CDR3 reads CASSPELAGASDTQYF. Here the CDR3 DNA reads TGTGCCAGCAGTCCAGAACTAGCGGGAGCGTCGGATACGCAGTATTTT.

The chain recombines TRBV12-3 or TRBV12-4 with TRBJ1-1; TRBD1 aligns across 8 bases. V lost 5 bases and J lost 11; bases outside the gene matches: 4. The CDR3 runs to 11 residues. As DNA, the CDR3 is TGTGCCAGCAGTCGGACAGGGTTGGCTTTCTTT. This translates into CASSRTGLAFF.

This clonotype was detected many times. The J gene is TRBJ1-1, the V gene TRBV20-1; maybe TRBD1 (5 bases). The CDR3 is 12 amino acids. The germline V gene encodes CDR1 DFQATT and CDR2 SNEGSKA (reference sequence). The CDR3 loop is CSARTLNTEAFF. The DNA for the CDR3 is TGCAGCGCACGGACACTGAACACTGAAGCTTTCTTT.

This clonotype was seen many times. This chain uses TRBV4-2 with TRBJ1-5; D is unresolved. Germline values: CDR1 LGHNA, CDR2 YNFKEQ. Trimming shortened V by 1 base and J by 0 bases, and 13 bases separated the two germline ends. CDR3 length: 17 residues. As DNA, the CDR3 is TGTGCCAGCAGCCAAGCTCGAACATCATATAGCAATCAGCCCCAGCATTTT. This codes for CASSQARTSYSNQPQHF.

The table lists this clonotype with many counts. The chain joins TRBV7-8 to TRBJ2-7; 8 bases agree with TRBD1. V was clipped by 5 bases and J by 4 bases; unmatched bases: 7. Germline V lookup: CDR1 SGHVS, CDR2 FQNEAQ. The CDR3 consists of 14 residues. The CDR3 reads CASSNGQGLYEQYF. CDR3 coding DNA: TGTGCCAGCAGCAATGGACAGGGTTTGTACGAGCAGTACTTC.

The V gene is TRBV5-1, the J gene TRBJ2-3; 8 bases are shared with TRBD2. Trimming cost V 7 bases and J 5 bases; bases outside gene matches: 15. Germline V lookup: CDR1 SGHRS, CDR2 YFSETQ. The length of the CDR3 is 16 residues. The CDR3 bases are TGCGCCAGCGGGGAGACCGGGACTAGGAATCTAGATACGCAGTATTTT. Translation: CASGETGTRNLDTQYF.

This clonotype occurred many times. The rearrangement joins TRBV20-1 to TRBJ2-7; TRBD1 agrees at 8 bases. CDR1 and CDR2 from the germline V gene are DFQATT and SNEGSKA (reference sequence). The CDR3 consists of 12 residues. The V segment lost 2 bases and the J segment 5 bases; nucleotides outside the gene matches: 2. This chain's CDR3 is CSARLTGDEQYF. The CDR3, as DNA: TGCAGTGCTAGACTGACAGGGGACGAGCAGTACTTC.

Here the CDR3 reads CASSSRRGLNTEAFF. CDR3 coding DNA: TGTGCCAGCAGCTCCCGCAGGGGGCTGAACACTGAAGCTTTCTTT. This chain joins TRBV7-6 and TRBJ1-1; 8 nucleotides match TRBD1. V lost 4 bases, J lost 0 bases, and 4 bases stayed unmatched. The CDR3 runs to 15 residues. The germline CDR1 and CDR2 sequences are SGHVS and FNYEAQ.

This clonotype was recorded at least ten times. This chain connects TRBV20-1 to TRBJ1-5; a weak D match, TRBD1 (5 bases). Trimming left V 0 bases short and J 6 bases short, with 9 bases between. This CDR3 has 13 amino acids. In germline, CDR1 is DFQATT, CDR2 SNEGSKA (reference sequence). The CDR3 DNA is TGCAGTGCTAGAGATCACAGGCTTCAGCCCCAGCATTTT. This codes for CSARDHRLQPQHF.

The rearrangement uses TRBV18 and TRBJ1-1; D perhaps matches TRBD1 (5 bases). The CDR3 has 13 amino acids. Germline CDR1 KGHSH, CDR2 LQKENI. The V and J ends lost 3 bases and 2 bases respectively, with 7 bases between them. The CDR3 region has the DNA TGTGCCAGCTCACCGGACATTAACACTGAAGCTTTCTTT. Its translation is CASSPDINTEAFF.

This clonotype was recorded many times. The chain uses TRBV5-6 and TRBJ1-2; 8 nucleotides line up with TRBD1. This CDR3 region has 15 residues. V shed 0 bases, J shed 3 bases, and the junction held 4 bases outside the gene matches. CDR1 is SGHDT, CDR2 YYEEEE, per germline. The DNA for the CDR3 is TGTGCCAGCAGCTTGGCCCCAGGGGGCGACTATGGCTACACCTTC. Translation gives CASSLAPGGDYGYTF.

The genes are TRBV5-6 and TRBJ1-5, with D tentatively TRBD1 (5 bases). The CDR3 sequence is 15 residues long. From germline, CDR1 is SGHDT and CDR2 YYEEEE. V shed 4 bases and J shed 6 bases, with 17 bases lying between them. The CDR3 DNA follows: TGTGCCAGCAGCCTGCCAAGGTCCCAGGGTCAGCCCCAGCATTTT. This translates into CASSLPRSQGQPQHF.

The sample holds a few counts of this clonotype. The chain is built from TRBV28 and TRBJ2-2; 8 bases match TRBD1. V gave up 3 bases and J gave up 7 bases; unmatched junction bases: 10. The CDR3 is 16 residues long. Germline V gives CDR1 MDHEN, CDR2 SYDVKM. CDR3 in DNA: TGTGCCAGCAGTTTGGGAGACCAGGGGGCGAACGGGGAGCTGTTTTTT. Translation gives CASSLGDQGANGELFF.

This chain uses TRBV20-1 with TRBJ2-2; TRBD2 matches 7 bases. This CDR3 comprises 14 residues. Trimming at V came to 6 bases and at J to 0 bases, leaving 4 bases not matched to a gene. Germline V gene lookup returns CDR1 DFQATT and CDR2 SNEGSKA (reference sequence). Here the CDR3 reads CSATGTTNTGELFF. CDR3 sequence (DNA): TGCAGTGCGACCGGGACTACGAACACCGGGGAGCTGTTTTTT.

This clonotype was picked up many times. The junction does not match germline at one end; this may be a read error. The V and J genes are TRBV5-1 and TRBJ2-2; 7 bases match TRBD1. From germline, CDR1 is SGHRS and CDR2 YFSETQ. This CDR3 has 15 amino acids. The chain's CDR3 is CASSRTGGGTGELFF. CDR3 coding DNA: TGTGCCAGCAGTCGGACAGGCGGAGGCACCGGGGAGCTGTTTTTT. The variable domain in full, completed from reference TRBV5-1 and TRBJ2-2, reads KAGVTQTPRYLIKTRGQQVTLSCSPISGHRSVSWYQQTPGQGLQFLFEYFSETQRNKGNFPGRFSGRQFSNSRSEMNVSTLELGDSALYLCASSRTGGGTGELFFGEGSRLTVL.

This clonotype was counted only a few times. This sequence joins TRBV12-3 or TRBV12-4 and TRBJ2-3, with a weak D call TRBD1 (5 bases). This CDR3 has 15 amino acids. V was clipped by 3 bases and J by 2 bases, with 12 bases between them. The CDR3 DNA is TGTGCCAGCAGTTTTATCCTGGGGCCCACAGATACGCAGTATTTT. It translates to CASSFILGPTDTQYF.

CDR3 residues: CSAPSGPDPSTDTQYF. CDR3 nucleotides: TGCAGTGCCCCTAGCGGGCCTGATCCTAGCACAGATACGCAGTATTTT. V gene TRBV20-1 combines with J gene TRBJ2-3, with TRBD2 identical over 8 bases. CDR1 and CDR2 (germline): DFQATT, SNEGSKA (reference sequence). After removal of 6 bases from V and 0 bases from J, the junction contained 11 bases not matched to a gene. The CDR3 runs 16 residues.

This clonotype has a count of ten or more. The chain recombines TRBV7-3 with TRBJ2-1; TRBD2 matches 9 bases. Unmatched junction bases numbered 2, after V lost 6 bases and J lost 5 bases. This CDR3 has 13 residues. Germline lookup yields CDR1 SGHTA and CDR2 FQGTGA. As DNA, the CDR3 is TGTGCCAGCAGACTAGCGGGCCACAATGAGCAGTTCTTC. This encodes CASRLAGHNEQFF.

The sample holds many counts of this clonotype. The chain combines TRBV29-1 with TRBJ1-1; D uncertain. CDR1 SQVTM and CDR2 ANQGSEA come from the germline V gene. The CDR3 consists of 14 residues. The germline V and J ends were trimmed by 5 bases and 1 base, with 14 bases remaining between them. The CDR3 here is CSVSRILSNTEAFF. In DNA, the CDR3 is TGCAGCGTTTCAAGGATTTTATCGAACACTGAAGCTTTCTTT. The full variable domain, its missing parts supplied by reference TRBV29-1 and TRBJ1-1, is SAVISQKPSRDICQRGTSLTIQCQVDSQVTMMFWYRQQPGQSLTLIATANQGSEATYESGFVIDKFPISRPNLTFSTLTVSNMSPEDSSIYLCSVSRILSNTEAFFGQGTRLTVV.

This clonotype was counted ten times or more. V and J are TRBV11-1 and TRBJ2-3; no clear D gene. V was trimmed by 4 bases and J by 4 bases, leaving 27 bases between them. This CDR3 contains 19 residues. From germline, CDR1 is SGHAT and CDR2 FQDESV (reference sequence). The DNA for the CDR3 is TGTGCCAGCAGCTCCCCACAGCCCGCAGACCAATTCTTGCCAGATACGCAGTATTTT. Translated, it gives CASSSPQPADQFLPDTQYF.

Only a few counts were recorded for this clonotype. This chain links TRBV27 with TRBJ2-1; D assignment may be TRBD1 or TRBD2 (5 bases each). The CDR3 spans 12 residues. Germline CDR1 and CDR2: MNHEY and SMNVEV (reference sequence). V was pared by 4 bases and J by 9 bases, with 10 bases between. The CDR3 here is CASSSVGTEQFF. As DNA, the CDR3 is TGTGCCAGCAGTTCCGTCGGGACTGAGCAGTTCTTC.